This is a list of T cell receptor beta chains from one sample in a study of shared clonotypes between healthy human individuals. TCRdb's table, derived via immunoSEQ multiplex PCR, lists solely in-frame clones and lacks some. The repertoire holds around 2,000,000 clones, about 95% seen once, with 0.9% to 1.5% in the top ten. Specimen: naive CD8+ T cells sorted from blood. The receptors here all came from a man aged 18 to 29 in good health. CDR3s include the opening cysteine and the closing phenylalanine or tryptophan. A D gene is named only where the DNA matches it firmly. Clone size is shown for a subset of rows, as once, few, many or a class of expanded clone.

DNA: TGCGCCAGCAGCCAAGATACAGGGGAGTTTTGGACAGATACGCAGTATTTT
CDR3: CASSQDTGEFWTDTQYF
J: TRBJ2-3
size: -
D: TRBD1
V: TRBV4-3

DNA: TGCGCCAGCAGCTGGAGGGGGCCAGACTATGGCTACACCTTC
CDR3: CASSWRGPDYGYTF
J: TRBJ1-2
size: once
D: TRBD1
V: TRBV5-1

DNA: TGCGCCAGCAGCCGCATCCTCCGGGACAGGAGTCCCCCTGACTATGGCTACACCTTC
CDR3: CASSRILRDRSPPDYGYTF
J: TRBJ1-2
size: once
D: TRBD1
V: TRBV4-1

DNA: TGTGCCAGCAGTTACGCGCCATCAGAGGGCTACACCTTC
CDR3: CASSYAPSEGYTF
J: TRBJ1-2
size: few
D: -
V: TRBV6-5

DNA: TGTGCCAGTACCCCATCCTCCTCAGGGATCGGGGAGCTGTTTTTT
CDR3: CASTPSSSGIGELFF
J: TRBJ2-2
size: -
D: -
V: TRBV19

DNA: TGTGCCAGCAGCCAACAGCGGGGGGGTGTAGAGGAGCAGTTCTTC
CDR3: CASSQQRGGVEEQFF
J: TRBJ2-1
size: -
D: TRBD2
V: TRBV4-2

DNA: TGTGCCAGCCGCGGGGAATTGGCAAATGAGCAGTTCTTC
CDR3: CASRGELANEQFF
J: TRBJ2-1
size: -
D: -
V: TRBV2

DNA: TGTGCCAGCAGCCCGGGACAGGGAAAGCCCACTGAAGCTTTCTTT
CDR3: CASSPGQGKPTEAFF
J: TRBJ1-1
size: once
D: TRBD1
V: TRBV7-9

DNA: TGTGCCAGCAGCTTATTGGTAACAGGGCTCGCTGGAAACACCATATATTTT
CDR3: CASSLLVTGLAGNTIYF
J: TRBJ1-3
size: -
D: -
V: TRBV7-8

DNA: TGTGCCAGCAGCTTAATTGATAGCACAGATACGCAGTATTTT
CDR3: CASSLIDSTDTQYF
J: TRBJ2-3
size: -
D: -
V: TRBV13

DNA: TGCGCCAGCAGCTTGGAGGGGGGGCTTCAGCCCCAGCATTTT
CDR3: CASSLEGGLQPQHF
J: TRBJ1-5
size: -
D: -
V: TRBV5-1

DNA: TGTGCCAGCAGTTTCGAGGCAAGTGAGCAGTACTTC
CDR3: CASSFEASEQYF
J: TRBJ2-7
size: -
D: -
V: TRBV28

DNA: TGTGCCAGCAGCTTAGGACACTTGGACAACGAGACCCAGTACTTC
CDR3: CASSLGHLDNETQYF
J: TRBJ2-5
size: -
D: -
V: TRBV7-9

DNA: TGTGCCAGCAGCTTAGGGACTAGCGGAAGCACAGATACGCAGTATTTT
CDR3: CASSLGTSGSTDTQYF
J: TRBJ2-3
size: -
D: TRBD2
V: TRBV5-6

DNA: TGCGCCAGCAGCCAAGGATGGGGGAATGCTGCCGAGCAGTACTTC
CDR3: CASSQGWGNAAEQYF
J: TRBJ2-7
size: -
D: -
V: TRBV4-3

DNA: TGTGCCAGCAGCGTACTAGCGGGGGGGACCTACGAGCAGTACTTC
CDR3: CASSVLAGGTYEQYF
J: TRBJ2-7
size: once
D: TRBD2
V: TRBV6-5

DNA: TGTGCCAGCAGCTTAGGAGCTGACCACGACACAGATACGCAGTATTTT
CDR3: CASSLGADHDTDTQYF
J: TRBJ2-3
size: -
D: -
V: TRBV7-2

DNA: TGTGCCAGCAGCCTTAGAGGGACTAGCGTATCCTACGAGCAGTACTTC
CDR3: CASSLRGTSVSYEQYF
J: TRBJ2-7
size: -
D: TRBD2
V: TRBV11-2

DNA: TGTGCCAGCAGTCCAGAGGAGGGGGTCCACACTGAAGCTTTCTTT
CDR3: CASSPEEGVHTEAFF
J: TRBJ1-1
size: -
D: -
V: TRBV11-2

DNA: TGTGCCAGCAGTTACTCGACAGGGGGCTCCTACGAGCAGTACTTC
CDR3: CASSYSTGGSYEQYF
J: TRBJ2-7
size: -
D: TRBD1
V: TRBV6-5

DNA: TGTGCCATCCAGGGGACTAGTACCTACGAGCAGTACTTC
CDR3: CAIQGTSTYEQYF
J: TRBJ2-7
size: -
D: TRBD2
V: TRBV10-3

DNA: TGTGCCAGCAGCCCCCTCGGACAGGGTGGCACAGATACGCAGTATTTT
CDR3: CASSPLGQGGTDTQYF
J: TRBJ2-3
size: -
D: TRBD1
V: TRBV7-9

DNA: TGTGCCAGCAGCTTTGGGGCCTATGGCTACACCTTC
CDR3: CASSFGAYGYTF
J: TRBJ1-2
size: -
D: -
V: TRBV25-1

DNA: TGCAGCGTTGTCGCAGGGGGCCAAGCCTACGAGCAGTACTTC
CDR3: CSVVAGGQAYEQYF
J: TRBJ2-7
size: -
D: TRBD1
V: TRBV29-1

DNA: TGTGCCAGCAGTTCGATACTAGCGGAGGGTCCTGGTGAGCAGTTCTTC
CDR3: CASSSILAEGPGEQFF
J: TRBJ2-1
size: -
D: TRBD2
V: TRBV27

DNA: TGTGCCAGCAGCTTAGGGGGACAGGGAGAGGCCAAAAACATTCAGTACTTC
CDR3: CASSLGGQGEAKNIQYF
J: TRBJ2-4
size: -
D: TRBD1
V: TRBV7-9

DNA: TGTGCCAGCAGTGGGGGACGGACGGAGGCCAAAAACATTCAGTACTTC
CDR3: CASSGGRTEAKNIQYF
J: TRBJ2-4
size: -
D: -
V: TRBV2

DNA: TGTGCCAGCAGCCGCAGGGAGCTGGGTGAAAAACTGTTTTTT
CDR3: CASSRRELGEKLFF
J: TRBJ1-4
size: -
D: -
V: TRBV6-5

DNA: TGTGCCACCAGCAGAGTGGTACAGGACTACGAGCAGTACTTC
CDR3: CATSRVVQDYEQYF
J: TRBJ2-7
size: -
D: -
V: TRBV15

DNA: TGTGCCAGCAGCTTAGGGGCGAATGAGCAGTTCTTC
CDR3: CASSLGANEQFF
J: TRBJ2-1
size: -
D: -
V: TRBV13

DNA: TGTGCCAGCACCGGGACAGTGTCCTACGAGCAGTACTTC
CDR3: CASTGTVSYEQYF
J: TRBJ2-7
size: -
D: TRBD1
V: TRBV6-1

DNA: TGTGCCATCAGTGAGTCGGCGGCAGTAGGCACAGATACGCAGTATTTT
CDR3: CAISESAAVGTDTQYF
J: TRBJ2-3
size: -
D: -
V: TRBV10-3

DNA: TGTGCCAGCAGCCACGTCGGTAGCGGGGGCCAAGAGACCCAGTACTTC
CDR3: CASSHVGSGGQETQYF
J: TRBJ2-5
size: -
D: TRBD2
V: TRBV6-6

DNA: TGTGCCAGCAGCTCCCGGGCAGGGTGGAATGAGCAGTTCTTC
CDR3: CASSSRAGWNEQFF
J: TRBJ2-1
size: -
D: -
V: TRBV13

DNA: TGTGCCAGTAGTATCACCTATAATTCACCCCTCCACTTT
CDR3: CASSITYNSPLHF
J: TRBJ1-6
size: -
D: -
V: TRBV19

DNA: TGTGCCAGCAGTGAAATTGGGACAGGGGCCTACGAGCAGTACTTC
CDR3: CASSEIGTGAYEQYF
J: TRBJ2-7
size: -
D: TRBD1
V: TRBV6-1

DNA: TGTGCCAGCAGTTTAGGACAGTACAATGAGCAGTTCTTC
CDR3: CASSLGQYNEQFF
J: TRBJ2-1
size: once
D: -
V: TRBV28

DNA: TGTGCCAGCAGTTTGTCGGGTTTTACTGAAGCTTTCTTT
CDR3: CASSLSGFTEAFF
J: TRBJ1-1
size: -
D: -
V: TRBV27

DNA: TGTGCCAGCAGTGAACCGGAGGGGCAAGAGACCCAGTACTTC
CDR3: CASSEPEGQETQYF
J: TRBJ2-5
size: -
D: -
V: TRBV6-1

DNA: TGCGCCAGCAGCCACTTTGACAGGGGGTCCACCGGGGAGCTGTTTTTT
CDR3: CASSHFDRGSTGELFF
J: TRBJ2-2
size: -
D: TRBD1
V: TRBV4-1

DNA: TGTGCCAGCAGCTTAGCGCGTATAGACTACGAGCAGTACTTC
CDR3: CASSLARIDYEQYF
J: TRBJ2-7
size: -
D: -
V: TRBV7-2

DNA: TGTGCCAGCAGTTTCCAAGGAGGGTTTGGAGGCTACACCTTC
CDR3: CASSFQGGFGGYTF
J: TRBJ1-2
size: -
D: -
V: TRBV28

DNA: TGTGCCAGCAGCGACAGGCTAGCGGGAGTGGGCGAGCAGTTCTTC
CDR3: CASSDRLAGVGEQFF
J: TRBJ2-1
size: once
D: TRBD2
V: TRBV11-2

DNA: TGCAGCGTCTTAGGGACAGGGAGGATCTCCTACAATGAGCAGTTCTTC
CDR3: CSVLGTGRISYNEQFF
J: TRBJ2-1
size: -
D: TRBD1
V: TRBV29-1